The present entry profiles one T cell receptor beta chain with its context. Antigen unknown. Measured with immunoSEQ multiplex PCR; TCRdb has only the in-frame clones, and not every one. This table holds 110,000 or so clones, 85% to 90% found once. Trimming pared 4 bases from V and 1 base from J, leaving 10 bases between. Looked up from germline, CDR1 is SEHNR and CDR2 is FQNEAQ (reference sequence). The CDR3 length is 14 residues. The sample originates from a study of T cell responses to AZD1222 COVID-19 vaccine. Study findings and constraints: Dominant CD4 TCR responses targeted spike regions 160-218 and 743-854. Vaccination with two AZD1222 doses was followed by a rise in Spike-specific TCR breadth and depth.

The origin of this receptor is an adult who received the AZD1222 COVID-19 vaccine. Sequencing was performed on peripheral blood, taken 28 days after the second AZD1222 dose. J is TRBJ1-1 and V is TRBV7-9; possibly TRBD1 for D (5 bases). DNA of the CDR3: TGTGCCAGCAGCTCAAACAGGAGGAACACTGAAGCTTTCTTT. Encoded protein: CASSSNRRNTEAFF. The complete variable domain, with remaining parts taken from reference TRBV7-9 and TRBJ1-1, reads DTGVSQNPRHKITKRGQNVTFRCDPISEHNRLYWYRQTLGQGPEFLTYFQNEAQLEKSRLLSDRFSAERPKGSFSTLEIQRTEQGDSAMYLCASSSNRRNTEAFFGQGTRLTVV.